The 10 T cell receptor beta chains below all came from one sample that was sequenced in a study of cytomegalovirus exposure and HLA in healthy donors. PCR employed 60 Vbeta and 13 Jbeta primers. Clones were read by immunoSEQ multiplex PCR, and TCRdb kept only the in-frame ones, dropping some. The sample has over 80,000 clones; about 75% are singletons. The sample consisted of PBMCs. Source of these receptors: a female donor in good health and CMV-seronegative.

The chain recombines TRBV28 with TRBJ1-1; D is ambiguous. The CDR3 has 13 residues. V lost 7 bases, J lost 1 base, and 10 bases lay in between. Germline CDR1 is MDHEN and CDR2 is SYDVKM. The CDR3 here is CASNGLTNTEAFF. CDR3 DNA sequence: TGTGCCAGCAACGGACTCACGAACACTGAAGCTTTCTTT.

The CDR3 nucleotides read TGTGCCAGCAGCGCGCGCACTCTAGGGGGCCCTAATGAAAAACTGTTTTTT. Protein: CASSARTLGGPNEKLFF. The rearrangement links TRBV7-9 to TRBJ1-4; 7 bases fit TRBD1. V was pared by 5 bases and J by 3 bases, with 12 bases of the junction left unmatched. The CDR3 is made up of 17 amino acids. From germline, CDR1 is SEHNR and CDR2 FQNEAQ (reference sequence).

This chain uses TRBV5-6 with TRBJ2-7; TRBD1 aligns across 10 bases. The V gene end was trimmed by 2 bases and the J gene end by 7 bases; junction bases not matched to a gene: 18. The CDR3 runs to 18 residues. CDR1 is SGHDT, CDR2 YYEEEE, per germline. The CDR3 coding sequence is TGTGCCAGCAGCTTACGACAGGGGGCTTCCCTCTTGGTTGGGGAGCAGTACTTC. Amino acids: CASSLRQGASLLVGEQYF.

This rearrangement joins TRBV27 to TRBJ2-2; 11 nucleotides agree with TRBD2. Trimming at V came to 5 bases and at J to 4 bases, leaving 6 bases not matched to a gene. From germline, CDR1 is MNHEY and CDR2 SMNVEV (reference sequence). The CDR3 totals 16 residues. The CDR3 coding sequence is TGTGCCAGCAGTACTGAGACTAGCGGGATCACCGGGGAGCTGTTTTTT. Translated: CASSTETSGITGELFF.

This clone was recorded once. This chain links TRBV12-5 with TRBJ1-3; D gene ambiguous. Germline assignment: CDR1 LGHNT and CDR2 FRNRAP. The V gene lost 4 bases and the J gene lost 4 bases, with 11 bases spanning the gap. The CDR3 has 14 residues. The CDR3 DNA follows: TGTGCTAGTGGTTCGCCTCACGAGGGAAACACCATATATTTT. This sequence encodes CASGSPHEGNTIYF. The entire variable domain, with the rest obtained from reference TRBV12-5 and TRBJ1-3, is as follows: DARVTQTPRHKVTEMGQEVTMRCQPILGHNTVFWYRQTMMQGLELLAYFRNRAPLDDSGMPKDRFSAEMPDATLATLKIQPSEPRDSAVYFCASGSPHEGNTIYFGEGSWLTVV.

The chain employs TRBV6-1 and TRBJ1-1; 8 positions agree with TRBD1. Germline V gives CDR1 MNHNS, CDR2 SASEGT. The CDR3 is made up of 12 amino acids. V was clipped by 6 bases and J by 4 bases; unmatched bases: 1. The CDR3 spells CASRTGATEAFF. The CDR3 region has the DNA TGTGCCAGCAGGACAGGGGCCACTGAAGCTTTCTTT.

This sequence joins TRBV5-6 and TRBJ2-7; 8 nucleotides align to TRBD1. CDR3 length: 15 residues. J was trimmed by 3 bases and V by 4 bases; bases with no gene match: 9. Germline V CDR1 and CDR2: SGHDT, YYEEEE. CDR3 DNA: TGTGCCAGCAGCCCGCGTCGACAGGGGATCTACGAGCAGTACTTC. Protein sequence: CASSPRRQGIYEQYF.

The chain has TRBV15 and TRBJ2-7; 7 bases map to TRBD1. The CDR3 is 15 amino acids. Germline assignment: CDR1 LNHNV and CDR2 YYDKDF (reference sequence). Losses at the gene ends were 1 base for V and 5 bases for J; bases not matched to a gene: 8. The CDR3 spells CATSRATGYGHEQYF. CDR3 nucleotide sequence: TGTGCCACCAGCAGAGCGACAGGGTACGGACACGAGCAGTACTTC.

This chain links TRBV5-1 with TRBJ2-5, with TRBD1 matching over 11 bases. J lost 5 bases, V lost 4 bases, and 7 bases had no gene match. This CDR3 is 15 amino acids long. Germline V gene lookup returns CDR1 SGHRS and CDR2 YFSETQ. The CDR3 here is CASSGWDRGLETQYF. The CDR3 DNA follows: TGCGCCAGCAGCGGATGGGACAGGGGGTTGGAGACCCAGTACTTC.

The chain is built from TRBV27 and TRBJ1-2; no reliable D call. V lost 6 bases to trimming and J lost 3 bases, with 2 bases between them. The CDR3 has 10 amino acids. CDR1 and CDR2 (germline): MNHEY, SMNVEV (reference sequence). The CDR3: CASSDYGYTF. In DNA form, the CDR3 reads TGTGCCAGCAGCGACTATGGCTACACCTTC.